This TCR beta chain was captured by sequencing in a study of OX40 agonist ivuxolimab in advanced cancers. Using immunoSEQ multiplex PCR, the repertoire was profiled, and TCRdb retains in-frame clones only, with some absent. The sample contains about 31,000 clones, around 90% of which appear only once. The CDR3 is 17 amino acids. V was trimmed by 0 bases and J by 1 base, leaving 16 bases between them. Germline CDR1 is MNHNS and CDR2 is SASEGT. This chain joins TRBV6-1 and TRBJ2-7, with a tentative D call TRBD2 (6 bases). The receptor's source is an adult with an advanced solid tumor such as melanoma, head and neck, liver or kidney cancer. The source material was CD4+ or CD8+ T cells sorted from blood, sampled in a trial of the OX40 agonist ivuxolimab. CDR3 DNA sequence: TGTGCCAGCAGTGAAGCACTTGAAGGGACTGCGTCCTACGAGCAGTACTTC. This sequence encodes CASSEALEGTASYEQYF.